This TCR beta chain derives from a study of T-cell memory formation after mild COVID-19. Study observations and caveats: Memory cells collected pre-infection included some clones that later responded, suggesting cross-reactive memory joined. Among CD4+ contracting clones, most were CM and EM, and CD8+ ones EMRA.

The CDR3 extends over 14 amino acids. From germline, CDR1 is SNHLY and CDR2 FYNNEI. The germline V and J ends were trimmed by 3 bases and 0 bases, with 6 bases remaining between them. This clonotype was observed at least ten times. Its antigen is not identified. TCRdb reanalysed the 5' RACE reads using MiXCR and keeps one entry per CDR3 protein. The data hold tens of thousands of distinct CDR3 sequences, with around 20% observed a single time. Sequencing input: PBMCs or a T cell subset sorted from them (not recorded which). J is TRBJ1-5 and V is TRBV2; D is undetermined. This TCR was sampled from an adult who had mild COVID-19 (a few samples of this study predate the infection). Cell type and time point are not known. The CDR3 sequence: CASSDRPSNQPQHF. The CDR3 DNA sequence: TGTGCCAGCAGTGATAGGCCTAGCAATCAGCCCCAGCATTTT.